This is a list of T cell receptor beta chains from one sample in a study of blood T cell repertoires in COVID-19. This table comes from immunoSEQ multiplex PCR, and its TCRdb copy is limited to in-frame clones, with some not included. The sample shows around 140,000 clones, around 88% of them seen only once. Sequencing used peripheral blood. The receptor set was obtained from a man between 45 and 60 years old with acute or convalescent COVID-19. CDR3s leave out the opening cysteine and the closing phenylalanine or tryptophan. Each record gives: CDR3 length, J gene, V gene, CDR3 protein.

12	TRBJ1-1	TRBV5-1	ASGPLTGGTEAF
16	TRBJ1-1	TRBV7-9	ASSFTRGGAVGMPEAF
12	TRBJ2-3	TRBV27	ASRSTGRPDTQY
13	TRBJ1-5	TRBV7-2	ASSWTTGPSQPQH
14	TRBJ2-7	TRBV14	ASSSIPGQGTYEQY
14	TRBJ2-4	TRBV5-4	ASSSPGTSSLNIQY
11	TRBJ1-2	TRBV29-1	SVETSDRDGYT
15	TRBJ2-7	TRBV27	ASSFPPGQGTTYEQY
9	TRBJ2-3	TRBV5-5	ASSLVNTQY
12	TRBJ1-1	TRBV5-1	ASSLGGRNTEAF
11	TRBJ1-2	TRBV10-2	ASNPDREQGYT
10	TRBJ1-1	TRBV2	ASSRYNTEAF
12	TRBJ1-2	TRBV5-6	ASSTPDRASGYT
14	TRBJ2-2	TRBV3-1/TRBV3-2	ASSQEAGGPVGELF
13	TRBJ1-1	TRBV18	ASSVNPPGVTEAF
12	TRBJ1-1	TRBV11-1	ASSPGHRGTEAF